These T cell receptor beta chains were read from a single sample in a study of blood T cell repertoires in COVID-19. The assay was immunoSEQ multiplex PCR, and TCRdb's table has in-frame clones only and misses some. The sample lists hundreds of thousands of clones, around 90% seen once, with 2% to 3% in the top ten. The specimen was peripheral blood. Receptors originate from a man in his late teens or twenties with active or convalescent COVID-19. Each CDR3 is given with its conserved first and last residue. The D gene is left open where the match is weak. Clone size is shown for a subset of rows, as once, few, many or a class of expanded clone.

TRBJ1-2,-,TRBV7-9,-,CASSRGGGSAYGYTF,TGTGCCAGCAGCCGCGGGGGCGGGAGCGCCTATGGCTACACCTTC
TRBJ2-3,-,TRBV18,-,CASRGEGTDTQYF,TGTGCCAGCCGAGGGGAGGGCACAGATACGCAGTATTTT
TRBJ2-1,-,TRBV24-1,-,CATSDNNNEQFF,TGTGCCACCAGTGATAACAACAATGAGCAGTTCTTC
TRBJ2-7,-,TRBV19,-,CASSISQGISYEQYF,TGTGCCAGTAGTATTAGTCAGGGAATATCCTACGAGCAGTACTTC
TRBJ1-3,-,TRBV21-1,-,CASSKRWVGDLSGNTIYF,TGTGCCAGCAGCAAAAGGTGGGTGGGGGACTTGTCTGGAAACACCATATATTTT
TRBJ2-1,-,TRBV13,-,CASSVTDEQFF,TGTGCCAGCAGCGTAACGGATGAGCAGTTCTTC
TRBJ2-7,TRBD2,TRBV5-6,once,CASSIGLATYEQYF,TGTGCCAGCAGCATAGGACTAGCGACCTACGAGCAGTACTTC
TRBJ2-7,TRBD1,TRBV7-9,once,CASSLGGQGSYEQYF,TGTGCCAGCAGCTTAGGGGGACAGGGCTCCTACGAGCAGTACTTC
TRBJ1-2,-,TRBV18,-,CASSLVDGYTF,TGTGCCAGCTCACTAGTCGATGGCTACACCTTC
TRBJ1-6,TRBD1,TRBV2,-,CASGTGKFSYNSPLHF,TGTGCCAGTGGGACAGGGAAGTTCTCCTATAATTCACCCCTCCACTTT
TRBJ1-3,-,TRBV10-3,-,CAISSQGFADTIYF,TGTGCCATCTCTAGCCAGGGGTTCGCAGACACCATATATTTT
TRBJ2-1,-,TRBV7-2,-,CASSLVGGSTNEQFF,TGTGCCAGCAGCTTGGTCGGGGGTTCGACGAATGAGCAGTTCTTC
TRBJ2-7,TRBD1,TRBV10-3,-,CAISDTGGFEQYF,TGTGCCATCAGTGATACAGGGGGGTTTGAGCAGTACTTC
TRBJ1-1,-,TRBV15,once,CATSAPFSTEAFF,TGTGCCACCAGCGCCCCGTTTAGCACTGAAGCTTTCTTT
TRBJ1-2,-,TRBV12-3/TRBV12-4,-,CASSRGSGYTF,TGTGCCAGCAGTCGGGGGAGTGGCTACACCTTC
TRBJ1-1,TRBD1,TRBV19,-,CASSIATGGAFAEAFF,TGTGCCAGTAGTATAGCGACAGGGGGCGCATTCGCTGAAGCTTTCTTT
TRBJ1-1,TRBD1,TRBV27,few,CASSTQGMEAFF,TGTGCCAGCAGTACACAGGGGATGGAGGCTTTCTTT
TRBJ1-5,TRBD1,TRBV5-3,once,CARIHGQGGGQPQHF,TGTGCCAGAATCCACGGACAGGGTGGGGGTCAGCCCCAGCATTTT
TRBJ2-7,-,TRBV5-1,-,CASSLGQLNFYEQYF,TGCGCCAGCAGCTTAGGACAGCTGAACTTCTACGAGCAGTACTTC
TRBJ2-1,-,TRBV7-2,-,CASSLAAGLPNEQFF,TGTGCCAGCAGCTTAGCGGCGGGACTTCCCAATGAGCAGTTCTTC
TRBJ2-1,-,TRBV6-4,-,CASSRGGIADEQFF,TGTGCCAGCAGTAGGGGGGGGATTGCGGATGAGCAGTTCTTC
TRBJ2-1,-,TRBV7-9,-,CASSRRGIEQFF,TGTGCCAGCAGCCGTAGGGGGATCGAGCAGTTCTTC
TRBJ1-2,TRBD1,TRBV6-1,-,CASSETGDFAYGYTF,TGTGCCAGCAGTGAAACAGGGGATTTTGCCTATGGCTACACCTTC
TRBJ1-5,-,TRBV18,-,CASSPQGNSNQPQHF,TGTGCCAGCTCACCGCAGGGGAATAGCAATCAGCCCCAGCATTTT
TRBJ2-6,-,TRBV19,once,CASSLLLGANVLTF,TGTGCCAGTAGTCTCCTCCTCGGGGCCAACGTCCTGACTTTC
TRBJ1-4,-,TRBV5-1,-,CASSFSQTNEKLFF,TGCGCCAGCAGCTTCTCGCAGACTAATGAAAAACTGTTTTTT
TRBJ1-5,-,TRBV4-1,-,CASSQPQGRSVQPQHF,TGCGCCAGCAGCCAACCCCAGGGAAGGAGTGTACAGCCCCAGCATTTT
TRBJ1-2,-,TRBV7-6,-,CASSLAPGRGYTF,TGTGCCAGCAGCTTAGCTCCGGGTCGCGGCTACACCTTC
TRBJ1-2,-,TRBV21-1,-,CASSKKGGKLANYGYTF,TGTGCCAGCAGCAAAAAAGGCGGAAAGCTAGCTAACTATGGCTACACCTTC
TRBJ2-7,TRBD2,TRBV6-1,-,CASSEAASGGLSGEQYF,TGTGCCAGCAGTGAAGCAGCGAGCGGGGGGTTATCGGGCGAGCAGTACTTC
TRBJ1-6,TRBD1,TRBV7-9,-,CASTYGQGNSPLHF,TGTGCCAGCACCTACGGACAGGGGAATTCACCCCTCCACTTT
TRBJ1-2,-,TRBV9,-,CASSVASDSNYGYTF,TGTGCCAGCAGCGTAGCGTCGGACAGTAACTATGGCTACACCTTC
TRBJ1-1,-,TRBV12-3/TRBV12-4,-,CASSLRTEAFF,TGTGCCAGCAGCCTTCGCACTGAAGCTTTCTTT
TRBJ1-2,TRBD1,TRBV5-4,-,CASSLKQGGYGYTF,TGTGCCAGCAGCTTGAAACAGGGGGGCTATGGCTACACCTTC
TRBJ2-1,TRBD1,TRBV6-1,once,CASSAQGASSYNEQFF,TGTGCCAGCAGTGCACAGGGGGCGAGCTCCTACAATGAGCAGTTCTTC
TRBJ1-1,TRBD1,TRBV11-2,few,CASSPRRGRNTEAFF,TGTGCCAGCAGCCCGCGAAGGGGGCGTAACACTGAAGCTTTCTTT
TRBJ1-2,TRBD1,TRBV28,-,CASRMGQGPSDLDYGYTF,TGTGCCAGCAGGATGGGACAGGGACCATCTGACCTCGACTATGGCTACACCTTC
TRBJ2-3,TRBD2,TRBV5-6,few,CASSLGGGTDTQYF,TGTGCCAGCAGCTTGGGCGGGGGAACAGATACGCAGTATTTT
TRBJ2-7,-,TRBV4-1,-,CASSPTKGFEQYF,TGCGCCAGCAGCCCCACCAAGGGGTTCGAGCAGTACTTC
TRBJ1-6,-,TRBV28,-,CASSFRDKKNSPLHF,TGTGCCAGCAGTTTTAGGGACAAGAAGAATTCACCCCTCCACTTT
TRBJ2-7,TRBD1,TRBV24-1,once,CATSDSPGQGGYEQYF,TGTGCCACCAGTGACTCTCCGGGACAGGGGGGGTACGAGCAGTACTTC
TRBJ1-1,TRBD1,TRBV7-9,-,CASSLGQGHNTEAFF,TGTGCCAGCAGCTTAGGACAGGGCCATAACACTGAAGCTTTCTTT
TRBJ1-5,-,TRBV19,-,CASSPWEEGPNQPQHF,TGTGCCAGTAGCCCTTGGGAGGAGGGCCCGAATCAGCCCCAGCATTTT
TRBJ1-4,TRBD1,TRBV27,once,CASSSRTGALTNEKLFF,TGTGCCAGCAGTTCTCGGACAGGGGCCTTAACTAATGAAAAACTGTTTTTT
TRBJ2-5,TRBD2,TRBV6-5,few,CASSTGGGYKETQYF,TGTGCCAGCAGTACGGGGGGGGGCTATAAAGAGACCCAGTACTTC
TRBJ2-7,-,TRBV6-5,-,CASSYTAGDPYEQYF,TGTGCCAGCAGTTACACGGCAGGGGACCCCTACGAGCAGTACTTC
TRBJ1-1,TRBD1,TRBV5-6,-,CASSNGQGATEAFF,TGTGCCAGCAGCAACGGACAGGGGGCAACTGAAGCTTTCTTT